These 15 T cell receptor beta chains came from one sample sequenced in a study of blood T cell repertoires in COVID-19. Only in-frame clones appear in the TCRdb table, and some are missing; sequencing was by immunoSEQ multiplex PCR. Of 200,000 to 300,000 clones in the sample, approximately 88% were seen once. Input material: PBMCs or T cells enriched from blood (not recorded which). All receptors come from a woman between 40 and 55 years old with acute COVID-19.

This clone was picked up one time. CDR3 amino acids: CASSWTGSSGYTF. DNA of the CDR3: TGTGCCAGCAGCTGGACTGGGAGCAGTGGCTACACCTTC. This chain links TRBV5-5 with TRBJ1-2; D remains unclear. Germline V lookup: CDR1 SGHKS, CDR2 YYEKEE (reference sequence). The CDR3 extends over 13 amino acids. Trimming stripped 3 bases from V and 7 bases from J, with 13 bases between. Based on the CDR3 plus reference TRBV5-5 and TRBJ1-2, the full variable domain is DAGVTQSPTHLIKTRGQQVTLRCSPISGHKSVSWYQQVLGQGPQFIFQYYEKEERGRGNFPDRFSARQFPNYSSELNVNALLLGDSALYLCASSWTGSSGYTFGSGTRLTVV.

CDR3 sequence: CASSPGEAGNTIYF. CDR3 coding DNA: TGTGCCAGCTCGCCTGGGGAGGCTGGAAACACCATATATTTT. The chain carries TRBV18 and TRBJ1-3; no firm D call. Trimming pared 6 bases from V and 2 bases from J, leaving 11 bases between. CDR3 length: 14 amino acids. CDR1 KGHSH and CDR2 LQKENI come from the germline V gene.

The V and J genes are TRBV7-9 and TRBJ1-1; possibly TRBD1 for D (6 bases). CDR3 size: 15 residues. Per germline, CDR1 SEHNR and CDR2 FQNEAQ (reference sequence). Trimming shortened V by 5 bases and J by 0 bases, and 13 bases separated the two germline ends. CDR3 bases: TGTGCCAGCAGCCCGGGACACCGTATGAACACTGAAGCTTTCTTT. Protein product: CASSPGHRMNTEAFF.

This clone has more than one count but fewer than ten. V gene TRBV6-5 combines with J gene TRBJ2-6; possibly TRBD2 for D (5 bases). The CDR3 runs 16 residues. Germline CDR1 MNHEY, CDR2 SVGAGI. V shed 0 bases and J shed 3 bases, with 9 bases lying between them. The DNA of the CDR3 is TGTGCCAGCAGTTACTCGAGGGTAGTTGGGGCCAACGTCCTGACTTTC. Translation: CASSYSRVVGANVLTF.

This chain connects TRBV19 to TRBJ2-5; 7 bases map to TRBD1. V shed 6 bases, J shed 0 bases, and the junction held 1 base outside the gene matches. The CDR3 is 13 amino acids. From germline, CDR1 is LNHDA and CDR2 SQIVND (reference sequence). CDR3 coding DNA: TGTGCCAGTAGGGACAGGTACCAAGAGACCCAGTACTTC. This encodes CASRDRYQETQYF.

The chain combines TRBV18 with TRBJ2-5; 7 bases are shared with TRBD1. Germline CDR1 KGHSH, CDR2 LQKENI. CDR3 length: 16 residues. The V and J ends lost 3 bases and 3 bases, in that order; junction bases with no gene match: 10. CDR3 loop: CASSPPGDRAKETQYF. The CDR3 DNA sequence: TGTGCCAGCTCACCGCCCGGGGACAGAGCCAAAGAGACCCAGTACTTC.

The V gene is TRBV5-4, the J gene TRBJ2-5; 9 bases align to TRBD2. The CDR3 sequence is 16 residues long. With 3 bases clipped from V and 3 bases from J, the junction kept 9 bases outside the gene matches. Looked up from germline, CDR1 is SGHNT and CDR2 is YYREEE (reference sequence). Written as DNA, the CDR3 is TGTGCCAGCAGCTCCAGCGGCGGGAGGGCCGAAGAGACCCAGTACTTC. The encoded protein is CASSSSGGRAEETQYF.

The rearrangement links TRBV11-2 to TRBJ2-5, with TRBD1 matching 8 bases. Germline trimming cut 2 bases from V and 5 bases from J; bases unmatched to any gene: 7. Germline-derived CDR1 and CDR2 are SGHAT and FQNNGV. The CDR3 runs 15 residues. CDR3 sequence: CASSLFRGRSETQYF. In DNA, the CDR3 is TGTGCCAGCAGCTTATTCAGGGGGCGGTCGGAGACCCAGTACTTC.

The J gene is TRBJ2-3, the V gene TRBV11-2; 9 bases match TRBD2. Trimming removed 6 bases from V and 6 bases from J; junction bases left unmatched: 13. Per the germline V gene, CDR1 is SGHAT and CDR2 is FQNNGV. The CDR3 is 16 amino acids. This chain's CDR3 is CASRRGGLAGSDTQYF. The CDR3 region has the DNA TGTGCCAGCAGGCGGGGGGGGCTAGCGGGAAGCGATACGCAGTATTTT.

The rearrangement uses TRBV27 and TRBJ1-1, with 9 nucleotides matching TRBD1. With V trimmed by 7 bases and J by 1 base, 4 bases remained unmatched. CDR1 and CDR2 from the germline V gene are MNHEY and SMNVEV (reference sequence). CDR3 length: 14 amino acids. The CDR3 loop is CASIQQGANTEAFF. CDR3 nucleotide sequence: TGTGCCAGCATCCAACAGGGGGCGAACACTGAAGCTTTCTTT.

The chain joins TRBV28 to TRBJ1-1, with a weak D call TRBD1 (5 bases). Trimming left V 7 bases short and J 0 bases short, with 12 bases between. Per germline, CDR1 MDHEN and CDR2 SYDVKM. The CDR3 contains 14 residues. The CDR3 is CASTAGGVNTEAFF. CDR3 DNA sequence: TGTGCCAGCACCGCGGGGGGAGTGAACACTGAAGCTTTCTTT. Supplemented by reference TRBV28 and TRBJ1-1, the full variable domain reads DVKVTQSSRYLVKRTGEKVFLECVQDMDHENMFWYRQDPGLGLRLIYFSYDVKMKEKGDIPEGYSVSREKKERFSLILESASTNQTSMYLCASTAGGVNTEAFFGQGTRLTVV.

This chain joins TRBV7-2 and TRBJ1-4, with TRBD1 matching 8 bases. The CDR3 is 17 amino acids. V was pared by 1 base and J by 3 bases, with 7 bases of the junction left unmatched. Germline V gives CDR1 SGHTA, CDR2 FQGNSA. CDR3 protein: CASSLVGTGFSNEKLFF. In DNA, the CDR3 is TGTGCCAGCAGCTTAGTTGGGACAGGATTTTCTAATGAAAAACTGTTTTTT. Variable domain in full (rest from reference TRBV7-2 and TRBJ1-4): GAGVSQSPSNKVTEKGKDVELRCDPISGHTALYWYRQSLGQGLEFLIYFQGNSAPDKSGLPSDRFSAERTGGSVSTLTIQRTQQEDSAVYLCASSLVGTGFSNEKLFFGSGTQLSVL.

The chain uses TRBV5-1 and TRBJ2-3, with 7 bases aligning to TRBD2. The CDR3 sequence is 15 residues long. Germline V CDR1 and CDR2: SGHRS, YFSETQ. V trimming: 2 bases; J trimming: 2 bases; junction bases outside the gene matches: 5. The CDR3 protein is CASSLSLAATDTQYF. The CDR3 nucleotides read TGCGCCAGCAGCTTAAGCCTAGCGGCCACAGATACGCAGTATTTT.

The CDR3 sequence: CAKGQGRDNEQFF. The CDR3 DNA is TGTGCCAAAGGACAGGGGCGAGACAATGAGCAGTTCTTC. The rearrangement joins TRBV2 to TRBJ2-1; 9 bases agree with TRBD1. This CDR3 has 13 amino acids. V dropped 10 bases and J dropped 5; count of bases not matched to a gene: 6. The germline V gene encodes CDR1 SNHLY and CDR2 FYNNEI. The whole variable domain, remainder taken from reference TRBV2 and TRBJ2-1, is EPEVTQTPSHQVTQMGQEVILRCVPISNHLYFYWYRQILGQKVEFLVSFYNNEISEKSEIFDDQFSVERPDGSNFTLKIRSTKLEDSAMYFCAKGQGRDNEQFFGPGTRLTVL.

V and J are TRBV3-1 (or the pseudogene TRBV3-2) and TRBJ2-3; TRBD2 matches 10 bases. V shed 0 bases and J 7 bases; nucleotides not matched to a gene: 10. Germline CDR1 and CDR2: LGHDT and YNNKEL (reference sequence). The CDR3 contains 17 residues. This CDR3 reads CASSQDSLASGSHTQYF. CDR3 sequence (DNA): TGTGCCAGCAGCCAAGATAGTTTGGCTAGCGGGAGCCATACGCAGTATTTT.